These T cell receptor beta chains were read from a single sample in a study of CD8 T cells in Susac syndrome. One entry per CDR3 protein, called by TCRdb with MiXCR from the immunoSEQ multiplex PCR reads. The table has about 90,000 distinct CDR3 sequences, around 96% seen once. The sample consisted of CD8+ T cells from PBMCs. Receptor source: a human donor with Susac syndrome. CDR3s include the opening cysteine and the closing phenylalanine or tryptophan. The D gene is left open where the match is weak. Only some rows state a clone size, as once, few, many or a class for expanded clones.

abundance: NA; v_gene: TRBV20-1; j_gene: TRBJ2-7; d_gene: NA; CDR3aa: CSADGSTYEQYF; CDR3nt: TGCAGTGCCGATGGGTCAACCTACGAGCAGTACTTC
abundance: NA; v_gene: TRBV13; j_gene: TRBJ1-5; d_gene: NA; CDR3aa: CASSLGAGTQPQHF; CDR3nt: TGTGCCAGCAGCTTAGGTGCAGGTACTCAGCCCCAGCATTTT
abundance: NA; v_gene: TRBV4-2; j_gene: TRBJ1-1; d_gene: TRBD1; CDR3aa: CASSRTGDLMNTEAFF; CDR3nt: TGTGCCAGCAGCCGGACAGGGGACCTCATGAACACTGAAGCTTTCTTT
abundance: NA; v_gene: TRBV6-2/TRBV6-3; j_gene: TRBJ1-1; d_gene: NA; CDR3aa: CASSSQDMKAFF; CDR3nt: TGTGCCAGCAGTTCTCAGGACATGAAAGCTTTCTTT
abundance: once; v_gene: TRBV27; j_gene: TRBJ1-2; d_gene: NA; CDR3aa: CASSVQGANYGYTF; CDR3nt: TGTGCCAGCAGCGTACAGGGAGCTAACTATGGCTACACCTTC
abundance: NA; v_gene: TRBV15; j_gene: TRBJ1-1; d_gene: NA; CDR3aa: CATSPEGGKTEAFF; CDR3nt: TGTGCCACCAGTCCAGAAGGGGGGAAAACTGAAGCTTTCTTT
abundance: once; v_gene: TRBV28; j_gene: TRBJ1-1; d_gene: TRBD1; CDR3aa: CASSRQGETEAFF; CDR3nt: TGTGCCAGCAGTAGACAGGGGGAAACTGAAGCTTTCTTT
abundance: NA; v_gene: TRBV4-2; j_gene: TRBJ1-1; d_gene: NA; CDR3aa: CASSQIPAGEAFF; CDR3nt: TGTGCCAGCAGCCAAATACCTGCCGGTGAAGCTTTCTTT
abundance: NA; v_gene: TRBV7-6; j_gene: TRBJ1-1; d_gene: TRBD1; CDR3aa: CASTLGRGQGATEAFF; CDR3nt: TGTGCCAGCACCCTCGGCCGGGGACAGGGAGCCACTGAAGCTTTCTTT
abundance: NA; v_gene: TRBV30; j_gene: TRBJ2-1; d_gene: NA; CDR3aa: CAWTGYNEQFF; CDR3nt: TGTGCCTGGACGGGGTACAATGAGCAGTTCTTC
abundance: NA; v_gene: TRBV9; j_gene: TRBJ2-7; d_gene: NA; CDR3aa: CASSASGSEQYF; CDR3nt: TGTGCCAGCAGCGCATCAGGGTCCGAGCAGTACTTC
abundance: NA; v_gene: TRBV30; j_gene: TRBJ2-7; d_gene: NA; CDR3aa: CACTRPSSYEQYF; CDR3nt: TGTGCCTGTACCCGTCCTAGCTCCTACGAGCAGTACTTC
abundance: NA; v_gene: TRBV7-3; j_gene: TRBJ2-5; d_gene: NA; CDR3aa: CASSFGPTRETQYF; CDR3nt: TGTGCCAGCAGCTTTGGGCCCACGAGAGAGACCCAGTACTTC
abundance: NA; v_gene: TRBV20-1; j_gene: TRBJ1-6; d_gene: TRBD1; CDR3aa: CSATETGDNSPLHF; CDR3nt: TGCAGTGCTACAGAAACAGGGGACAATTCACCCCTCCACTTT
abundance: NA; v_gene: TRBV3-1; j_gene: TRBJ1-1; d_gene: NA; CDR3aa: CASSRPPERAFF; CDR3nt: TGTGCCAGCAGCCGACCTCCCGAAAGAGCTTTCTTT
abundance: once; v_gene: TRBV7-8; j_gene: TRBJ1-1; d_gene: NA; CDR3aa: CASSSEGYTEAFF; CDR3nt: TGTGCCAGCAGCTCGGAGGGGTACACTGAAGCTTTCTTT
abundance: NA; v_gene: TRBV20-1; j_gene: TRBJ2-1; d_gene: TRBD2; CDR3aa: CSPKAGDEQFF; CDR3nt: TGCAGTCCTAAAGCGGGGGATGAGCAGTTCTTC
abundance: NA; v_gene: TRBV27; j_gene: TRBJ2-7; d_gene: TRBD1; CDR3aa: CASSHPDRAYEQYF; CDR3nt: TGTGCCAGCAGCCACCCTGACAGGGCCTACGAGCAGTACTTC
abundance: NA; v_gene: TRBV9; j_gene: TRBJ1-3; d_gene: NA; CDR3aa: CASSGASGNTIYF; CDR3nt: TGTGCCAGCAGCGGAGCCTCTGGAAACACCATATATTTT
abundance: once; v_gene: TRBV4-3; j_gene: TRBJ2-5; d_gene: TRBD2; CDR3aa: CASSQDGAGGQETQYF; CDR3nt: TGCGCCAGCAGCCAAGATGGAGCGGGGGGACAAGAGACCCAGTACTTC
abundance: NA; v_gene: TRBV6-2/TRBV6-3; j_gene: TRBJ2-5; d_gene: NA; CDR3aa: CASSLELAGETQYF; CDR3nt: TGTGCCAGCAGCTTGGAGTTAGCAGGGGAGACCCAGTACTTC
abundance: NA; v_gene: TRBV29-1; j_gene: TRBJ1-2; d_gene: NA; CDR3aa: CSVEDRLGDSGGYTF; CDR3nt: TGCAGCGTTGAAGATCGACTCGGGGATAGCGGTGGCTACACCTTC
abundance: NA; v_gene: TRBV20-1; j_gene: TRBJ2-5; d_gene: TRBD2; CDR3aa: CSAGGLAEETQYF; CDR3nt: TGCAGTGCTGGGGGACTAGCTGAGGAGACCCAGTACTTC
abundance: NA; v_gene: TRBV3-1; j_gene: TRBJ1-2; d_gene: NA; CDR3aa: CASSQDTGRSNYGYTF; CDR3nt: TGTGCCAGCAGCCAAGATACGGGACGGAGTAACTATGGCTACACCTTC
abundance: NA; v_gene: TRBV20-1; j_gene: TRBJ2-5; d_gene: NA; CDR3aa: CSARGMGGQETQYF; CDR3nt: TGCAGTGCTAGAGGAATGGGGGGCCAAGAGACCCAGTACTTC
abundance: NA; v_gene: TRBV20-1; j_gene: TRBJ2-7; d_gene: TRBD1; CDR3aa: CSARPRTGFSYEQYF; CDR3nt: TGCAGTGCTAGACCTAGGACAGGGTTCTCCTACGAGCAGTACTTC
abundance: few; v_gene: TRBV12-3/TRBV12-4; j_gene: TRBJ2-1; d_gene: NA; CDR3aa: CASSLARREQFF; CDR3nt: TGTGCCAGCAGTTTAGCGAGAAGGGAGCAGTTCTTC
abundance: NA; v_gene: TRBV19; j_gene: TRBJ2-7; d_gene: NA; CDR3aa: CASTRGKGYEQYF; CDR3nt: TGTGCCAGTACCCGAGGAAAGGGCTACGAGCAGTACTTC
abundance: NA; v_gene: TRBV11-3; j_gene: TRBJ1-1; d_gene: NA; CDR3aa: CASSLGPRVGAFF; CDR3nt: TGTGCCAGCAGCTTAGGACCGCGTGTGGGAGCTTTCTTT
abundance: NA; v_gene: TRBV30; j_gene: TRBJ2-7; d_gene: NA; CDR3aa: CAWSPETYEQYF; CDR3nt: TGTGCCTGGAGCCCAGAGACCTACGAGCAGTACTTC
abundance: NA; v_gene: TRBV5-6; j_gene: TRBJ2-7; d_gene: TRBD1; CDR3aa: CASSYRDRVLGEQYF; CDR3nt: TGTGCCAGCAGCTACCGGGACAGGGTTCTAGGCGAGCAGTACTTC
abundance: NA; v_gene: TRBV20-1; j_gene: TRBJ2-7; d_gene: TRBD1; CDR3aa: CSAITGGGGLGEQYF; CDR3nt: TGCAGTGCTATAACAGGGGGCGGTGGATTGGGGGAGCAGTACTTC
abundance: NA; v_gene: TRBV29-1; j_gene: TRBJ1-4; d_gene: NA; CDR3aa: CSVDEMGDEKLFF; CDR3nt: TGCAGCGTTGATGAGATGGGCGATGAAAAACTGTTTTTT
abundance: NA; v_gene: TRBV12-3/TRBV12-4; j_gene: TRBJ2-2; d_gene: TRBD2; CDR3aa: CASSFPSGPSFF; CDR3nt: TGTGCCAGCAGTTTCCCTAGCGGTCCCTCTTTTTTT
abundance: NA; v_gene: TRBV6-1; j_gene: TRBJ2-1; d_gene: NA; CDR3aa: CASKDPAGYNEQFF; CDR3nt: TGTGCCAGCAAGGATCCAGCGGGCTACAATGAGCAGTTCTTC
abundance: NA; v_gene: TRBV6-6; j_gene: TRBJ2-3; d_gene: TRBD1; CDR3aa: CASNTGDRHTDTQYF; CDR3nt: TGTGCCAGCAATACTGGGGACAGACACACAGATACGCAGTATTTT
abundance: once; v_gene: TRBV29-1; j_gene: TRBJ2-7; d_gene: TRBD1; CDR3aa: CSARTGRNEQYF; CDR3nt: TGCAGCGCCCGGACAGGGAGGAACGAGCAGTACTTC
abundance: NA; v_gene: TRBV2; j_gene: TRBJ1-6; d_gene: TRBD1; CDR3aa: CASSELATGNSPLHF; CDR3nt: TGTGCCAGCAGTGAATTAGCGACAGGGAATTCACCCCTCCACTTT
abundance: NA; v_gene: TRBV12-3/TRBV12-4; j_gene: TRBJ2-2; d_gene: NA; CDR3aa: CASSGSQTGELFF; CDR3nt: TGTGCCAGCAGTGGGTCGCAGACCGGGGAGCTGTTTTTT
abundance: NA; v_gene: TRBV4-3; j_gene: TRBJ2-7; d_gene: TRBD1; CDR3aa: CASSQPDRGVDEQYF; CDR3nt: TGCGCCAGCAGCCAGCCGGACAGGGGAGTCGACGAGCAGTACTTC
abundance: NA; v_gene: TRBV4-1; j_gene: TRBJ1-6; d_gene: TRBD1; CDR3aa: CASRLRQGSDYNSPLHF; CDR3nt: TGCGCCAGCAGACTCCGACAGGGCTCAGACTATAATTCACCCCTCCACTTT
abundance: NA; v_gene: TRBV4-2; j_gene: TRBJ2-5; d_gene: TRBD2; CDR3aa: CASSSPPAGGPETQYF; CDR3nt: TGTGCCAGCAGCTCCCCCCCAGCGGGGGGGCCGGAGACCCAGTACTTC
abundance: NA; v_gene: TRBV21-1; j_gene: TRBJ1-2; d_gene: NA; CDR3aa: CASSRLGQAYGYTF; CDR3nt: TGTGCCAGCAGCAGACTGGGACAGGCTTATGGCTACACCTTC
abundance: NA; v_gene: TRBV5-6; j_gene: TRBJ2-5; d_gene: NA; CDR3aa: CASSYGGADQYF; CDR3nt: TGTGCCAGCAGCTACGGGGGAGCAGACCAGTACTTC